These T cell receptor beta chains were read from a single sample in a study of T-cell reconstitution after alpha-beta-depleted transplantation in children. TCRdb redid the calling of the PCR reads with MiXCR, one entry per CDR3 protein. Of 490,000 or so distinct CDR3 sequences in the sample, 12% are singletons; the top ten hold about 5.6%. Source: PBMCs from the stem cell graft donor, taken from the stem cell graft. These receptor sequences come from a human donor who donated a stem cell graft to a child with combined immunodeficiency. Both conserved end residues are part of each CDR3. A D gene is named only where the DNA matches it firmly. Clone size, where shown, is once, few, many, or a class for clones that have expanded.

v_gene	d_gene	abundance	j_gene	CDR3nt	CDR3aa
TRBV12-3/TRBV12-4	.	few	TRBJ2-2	TGTGCCAGCAGTTTTCGGGCGGGTAGCGGGGAGCTGTTTTTT	CASSFRAGSGELFF
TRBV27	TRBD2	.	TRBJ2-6	TGTGCCAGACCAGCGGGGGAAAGCTCTGGGGCCAACGTCCTGACTTTC	CARPAGESSGANVLTF
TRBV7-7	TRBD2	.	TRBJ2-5	TGTGCTAGCAGCGCTAGCGGGGGGCCAGCCCAGTACTTC	CASSASGGPAQYF
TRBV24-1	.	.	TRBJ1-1	TGTGCCACCAGTGACCCAGGTACGGAAGCTTTCTTT	CATSDPGTEAFF
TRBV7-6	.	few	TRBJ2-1	TGTGCCAGCAGCTCCCAGCGGTTCTCCTACAATGAGCAGTTCTTC	CASSSQRFSYNEQFF
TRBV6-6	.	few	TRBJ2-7	TGTGCCAGCAGTTCCGGGACCATATACGAGCAGTACTTC	CASSSGTIYEQYF
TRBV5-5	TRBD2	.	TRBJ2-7	TGTGCCAGCAGCTTCGATGCGGGAGCCTACGAGCAGTACTTC	CASSFDAGAYEQYF
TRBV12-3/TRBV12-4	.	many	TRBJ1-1	TGTGCCAGCAGTCCCCTTCGGGGAGTTGGAGCTTTCTTT	CASSPLRGVGAFF
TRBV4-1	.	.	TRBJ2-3	TGCGCCAGCAGCCCCCGACAGGAGACCAGCACAGATACGCAGTATTTT	CASSPRQETSTDTQYF
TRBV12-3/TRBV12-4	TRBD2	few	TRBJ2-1	TGTGCCACTCACCCGAAGGGACTAGCGGGGCGCCATGAGCAGTTCTTC	CATHPKGLAGRHEQFF
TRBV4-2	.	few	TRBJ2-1	TGTGCCAGCAGCCAACCGCCTGAGGAGCCAACCTACAATGAGCAGTTCTTC	CASSQPPEEPTYNEQFF
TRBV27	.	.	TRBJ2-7	TGTGCCAGCAGTTTATTCCTGGGGGCCTACGAGCAGTACTTC	CASSLFLGAYEQYF
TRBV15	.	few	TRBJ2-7	TGTGCCACCAGCAGAGATGGGGGTGCTTCCGGCTACGAGCAGTACTTC	CATSRDGGASGYEQYF
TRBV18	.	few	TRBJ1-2	TGTGCCAGCTCACCACCGTTGAAGACGAACTACACCTTC	CASSPPLKTNYTF
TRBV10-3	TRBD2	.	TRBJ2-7	TGTGCCATCAGCGGAGTCCTCGGGACTAGCGGGAGGGGGTACGAGCAGTACTTC	CAISGVLGTSGRGYEQYF
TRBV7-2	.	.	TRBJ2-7	TGTGCCAGCAGCTCCGAGAGGTTAAACTACGAGCAGTACTTC	CASSSERLNYEQYF
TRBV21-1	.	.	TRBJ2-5	TGTGCCAGCAGCTCCCCCCGGGACAGCATTTTCCAAGAGACCCAGTACTTC	CASSSPRDSIFQETQYF
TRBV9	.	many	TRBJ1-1	TGTGCCAGCAGCGTAGGAGGTTTGGGAACTGAAGCTTTCTTT	CASSVGGLGTEAFF
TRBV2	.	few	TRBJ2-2	TGTGCCAGCAGTCATGGGGGGCGCGGCACCGGGGAGCTGTTTTTT	CASSHGGRGTGELFF
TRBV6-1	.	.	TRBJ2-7	TGTGCCAGCAGCTCCGTCGGGGGTGGGGAGTACGAGCAGTACTTC	CASSSVGGGEYEQYF
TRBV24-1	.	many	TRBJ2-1	TGTGCCACCACCGGGGGTCCCTACAATGAGCAGTTCTTC	CATTGGPYNEQFF
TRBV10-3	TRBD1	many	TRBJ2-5	TGTGCCATCAGGGAAGGACAGGGCAGCTTTGAGACCCAGTACTTC	CAIREGQGSFETQYF
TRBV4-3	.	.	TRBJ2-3	TGCGCCAGCAGCCGAGGAACAGAAAGGGCGGATACGCAGTATTTT	CASSRGTERADTQYF
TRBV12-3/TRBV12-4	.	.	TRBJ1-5	TGTGCCAGCAGTGAAGGGACCGGTCGACGGGCCCAGCATTTT	CASSEGTGRRAQHF
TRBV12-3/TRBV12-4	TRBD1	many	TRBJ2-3	TGTGCCAGCAGTTCTAGGGACAGGGGAGTCGCAGATACGCAGTATTTT	CASSSRDRGVADTQYF
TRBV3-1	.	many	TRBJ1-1	TGCGCCAGCAGCCAAGTTTTGAACACTGAAGCTTTCTTT	CASSQVLNTEAFF
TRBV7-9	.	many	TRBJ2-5	TGTGCCAGCAGCTTTGGGCAAGAGACCCAGTACTTC	CASSFGQETQYF
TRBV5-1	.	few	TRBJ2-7	TGCGCCAGCAGCTTACCTGGGGACCCATCATACGAGCAGTACTTC	CASSLPGDPSYEQYF
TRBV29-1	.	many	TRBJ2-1	TGCAGCGTTGAAGGGACTAAAGGGCTTAATGAGCAGTTCTTC	CSVEGTKGLNEQFF
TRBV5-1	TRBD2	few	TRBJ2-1	TGCGCCAGCAGCTTTGTGCTAGCGGAGCCCAGGAGCTCCTACAATGAGCAGTTCTTC	CASSFVLAEPRSSYNEQFF
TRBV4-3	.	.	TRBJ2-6	TGCGCCAGCAGCCCCGGGGGTGCCTCTGGGGCCAACGTCCTGACTTTC	CASSPGGASGANVLTF
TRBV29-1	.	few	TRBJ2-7	TGCAGCGCCTCCCACGGTCGCGACGAGCAGTACTTC	CSASHGRDEQYF
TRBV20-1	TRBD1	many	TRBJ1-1	TGCAGTGCTAGTTCGACGGGGACAGGGGGCCTTCGGGGGACTGAAGCTTTCTTT	CSASSTGTGGLRGTEAFF
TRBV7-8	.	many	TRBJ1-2	TGTGCCAGCAGCTTAGAGGCAGTCAACTATGGCTACACCTTC	CASSLEAVNYGYTF
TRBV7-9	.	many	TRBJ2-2	TGTGCCAGCAGCTTCCGACAGATGAACACCGGGGAGCTGTTTTTT	CASSFRQMNTGELFF
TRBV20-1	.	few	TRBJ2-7	TGCAGTGCTAGTGGTAAGGGACTCGCCTCCTACGAGCAGTACTTC	CSASGKGLASYEQYF
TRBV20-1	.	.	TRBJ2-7	TGCAGTGCTTCAGGACCCCGCTTTCGGTACTTC	CSASGPRFRYF
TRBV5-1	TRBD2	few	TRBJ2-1	TGCGCCAGCAGCTTGGGAGGGACTAACAATGAGCAGTTCTTC	CASSLGGTNNEQFF
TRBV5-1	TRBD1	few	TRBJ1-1	TGCGCCAGCAGCAGCAGGGGGCTGAACACTGAAGCTTTCTTT	CASSSRGLNTEAFF
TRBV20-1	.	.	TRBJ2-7	TGCAGTGCTAGAGCCTTCGGCGAGCAGTACTTC	CSARAFGEQYF
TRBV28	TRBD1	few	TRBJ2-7	TGTGCCAGCACCGCCGGGACAGGGGTTGGCGAGCAGTACTTC	CASTAGTGVGEQYF
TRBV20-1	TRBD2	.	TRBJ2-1	TGCAGTGCTAGAGACCAACGGATAGGACTAGCTTACAATGAGCAGTTCTTC	CSARDQRIGLAYNEQFF
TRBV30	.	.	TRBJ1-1	TGTGCCTGGAGCCAGGGGACCATGAACACTGAAGCTTTCTTT	CAWSQGTMNTEAFF
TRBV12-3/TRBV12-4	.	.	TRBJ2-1	TGTGCCAGCAGTTTAACGGGCGGCCGCGATGAGCAGTTCTTC	CASSLTGGRDEQFF
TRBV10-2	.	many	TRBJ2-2	TGCGCCAGCAGTGTCCGGGGACAATTGTTTTTT	CASSVRGQLFF